Following are 15 T cell receptor beta chains from one sample sequenced in a study of cytomegalovirus exposure and HLA in healthy donors. PCR used 60 Vbeta primers and 13 Jbeta primers. Measured with immunoSEQ multiplex PCR; TCRdb has only the in-frame clones, and not every one. The sample consists of under 90,000 clones, 60% to 80% of them appearing once. The source material was PBMCs. These receptors came from a man aged 35-49 years in good health and CMV-seronegative.

J is TRBJ2-7 and V is TRBV28, with TRBD1 as a possible D gene (6 bases). Germline CDR1 is MDHEN and CDR2 is SYDVKM. Trimming removed 3 bases from V and 0 bases from J, with 9 bases in between. This CDR3 is built from 14 residues. The CDR3 loop is CASSFQTGSYEQYF. The CDR3, as DNA: TGTGCCAGCAGTTTCCAGACAGGCTCCTACGAGCAGTACTTC.

This chain uses TRBV30 with TRBJ2-1; 9 nucleotides line up with TRBD1. The CDR3 is 12 residues long. Germline trimming cut 5 bases from V and 9 bases from J; bases unmatched to any gene: 5. Germline CDR1 and CDR2: GTSNPN and SVGIG (reference sequence). The CDR3 spells CAWQTGGLEQFF. The CDR3 nucleotides read TGTGCCTGGCAAACAGGGGGCCTTGAGCAGTTCTTC.

This clone came up once. The rearrangement uses TRBV7-2 and TRBJ2-7; D call uncertain. Trimming stripped 1 base from V and 3 bases from J, with 10 bases between. This CDR3 contains 14 residues. Germline V gives CDR1 SGHTA, CDR2 FQGNSA. CDR3 protein: CASSLVHSLYEQYF. DNA for the CDR3: TGTGCCAGCAGCTTAGTTCACAGCCTCTACGAGCAGTACTTC. The full variable domain, completed using reference TRBV7-2 and TRBJ2-7, is GAGVSQSPSNKVTEKGKDVELRCDPISGHTALYWYRQSLGQGLEFLIYFQGNSAPDKSGLPSDRFSAERTGGSVSTLTIQRTQQEDSAVYLCASSLVHSLYEQYFGPGTRLTVT.

This chain connects TRBV6-5 to TRBJ1-1; D unclear. The CDR3 has 14 amino acids. V lost 1 base and J 7 bases, leaving 13 bases between the germline ends. Germline V gene sequence: CDR1 MNHEY, CDR2 SVGAGI. The CDR3 bases are TGTGCCAGCAGTTACTTGCGGGAGGTCGGTGAAGCTTTCTTT. Translating it yields CASSYLREVGEAFF.

The chain is built from TRBV5-1 and TRBJ1-6; the match to TRBD1 covers 7 bases. CDR3 length equals 15 residues. V shed 4 bases and J 6 bases; nucleotides not matched to a gene: 7. Germline V gives CDR1 SGHRS, CDR2 YFSETQ. Here the CDR3 reads CASSQGTDFNSPLHF. In nucleotides, the CDR3 is TGCGCCAGCAGCCAGGGGACAGACTTTAATTCACCCCTCCACTTT.

This clone was picked up one time. This sequence joins TRBV7-6 and TRBJ1-4; D unresolved. Trimming stripped 1 base from V and 0 bases from J, with 9 bases between. Germline V gene lookup returns CDR1 SGHVS and CDR2 FNYEAQ. The CDR3 has 16 amino acids. Written as DNA, the CDR3 is TGTGCCAGCAGCTTAGAAAGGGAGGCAACTAATGAAAAACTGTTTTTT. It specifies CASSLEREATNEKLFF.

This clone was picked up one time. The V gene is TRBV18, the J gene TRBJ1-1; TRBD1 agrees at 10 bases. CDR1 and CDR2 from the germline V gene are KGHSH and LQKENI. This CDR3 has 16 amino acids. V was clipped by 4 bases and J by 1 base; unmatched bases: 6. The CDR3 DNA sequence: TGTGCCAGCTCACGGGGGACAGGGGACGAGAACACTGAAGCTTTCTTT. This encodes CASSRGTGDENTEAFF.

V is TRBV5-4 and J is TRBJ2-1; 7 bases fit TRBD1. This CDR3 spans 15 amino acids. Per the germline V gene, CDR1 is SGHNT and CDR2 is YYREEE (reference sequence). V shed 4 bases and J 1 base; nucleotides not matched to a gene: 5. In DNA form, the CDR3 reads TGTGCCAGCAGCGAGACAGGGCTATCCTACAATGAGCAGTTCTTC. This translates into CASSETGLSYNEQFF.

V usage is TRBV14 and J usage is TRBJ1-2, with 7 bases identical to TRBD1. The CDR3 consists of 16 residues. J was trimmed by 1 base and V by 0 bases; bases with no gene match: 5. CDR1 is SGHDN, CDR2 FVKESK, per germline. Written as DNA, the CDR3 is TGTGCCAGCAGCCAAGATGCCGGGACAGTTAACTATGGCTACACCTTC. Its translation: CASSQDAGTVNYGYTF.

The CDR3 loop is CASSSEQDHQPQHF. The CDR3 DNA is TGTGCCAGCAGTTCGGAACAGGATCATCAGCCCCAGCATTTT. This rearrangement joins TRBV27 to TRBJ1-5, with D perhaps TRBD1 (5 bases). V gave up 4 bases and J gave up 5 bases, with 12 bases separating them. The CDR3 totals 14 residues. Germline V gene sequence: CDR1 MNHEY, CDR2 SMNVEV (reference sequence).

This chain joins TRBV19 and TRBJ1-1; 9 bases align to TRBD1. With 8 bases clipped from V and 4 bases from J, the junction kept 11 bases outside the gene matches. From germline, CDR1 is LNHDA and CDR2 SQIVND (reference sequence). The CDR3 has 15 amino acids. The CDR3 loop reads CASDTGTGLATEAFF. CDR3 DNA sequence: TGTGCCAGTGATACGGGGACAGGGTTGGCCACTGAAGCTTTCTTT.

As to this clone: Other DNA sequences in this specimen translate into the identical CDR3. J is TRBJ1-1 and V is TRBV6-1; 7 bases fit TRBD1. This CDR3 is 14 amino acids long. Trimming removed 6 bases from V and 1 base from J; junction bases left unmatched: 5. CDR1 and CDR2 (germline): MNHNS, SASEGT. The CDR3 is CASSPTGKNTEAFF. CDR3 sequence (DNA): TGTGCCAGCAGCCCGACAGGGAAGAACACTGAAGCTTTCTTT.

The rearrangement uses TRBV4-2 and TRBJ2-3; the D gene is possibly TRBD2 (5 bases). The CDR3 is made up of 17 amino acids. Trimming took off 1 base at V and 1 base at J, with 15 bases between the two ends. The germline V gene encodes CDR1 LGHNA and CDR2 YNFKEQ. CDR3 amino acids: CASSQVARELGTDTQYF. The CDR3 DNA reads as TGTGCCAGCAGCCAAGTTGCCCGAGAACTAGGCACAGATACGCAGTATTTT.

This clone was seen only a few times. This chain connects TRBV9 to TRBJ2-3; possible D gene TRBD1, 5 bases. Trimming removed 0 bases from V and 2 bases from J, with 16 bases in between. This CDR3 has 17 residues. In germline, CDR1 is SGDLS, CDR2 YYNGEE. The CDR3 sequence is CASSVEPSTDTTDTQYF. The CDR3 coding sequence is TGTGCCAGCAGCGTAGAGCCCTCCACGGACACCACAGATACGCAGTATTTT.

The gene calls are TRBV6-5 and TRBJ2-7; D may be TRBD2 (5 bases). The germline gives CDR1 MNHEY, CDR2 SVGAGI. This CDR3 contains 15 residues. Trimming shortened V by 0 bases and J by 5 bases, and 14 bases separated the two germline ends. The CDR3 sequence is CASSYSRGGGHEQYF. The CDR3 DNA is TGTGCCAGCAGTTACTCGCGAGGAGGTGGCCACGAGCAGTACTTC.